A selection of T cell receptor beta chains follows, all from one sample in a study of T cell repertoires in aging, cancer and after chemotherapy. From the multiplex PCR reads, TCRdb called clonotypes with MiXCR, one entry per CDR3 protein. The table shows some 4,900 distinct CDR3 sequences, with roughly 27% occurring only once. The sample comprised blood. These receptor sequences come from a human donor in good health. CDR3s include the opening cysteine and the closing phenylalanine or tryptophan. The order of the fields is V gene, D gene, J gene, clone size, CDR3 DNA, CDR3 protein. D genes are given only for firm matches. Size is stated for part of the rows, as once, few or many counts, or as a class when the clone is expanded.

TRBV5-6	NA	TRBJ1-1	NA	TGTGCCAGCAGCGATCTTACAGGGTGGACTGAAGCTTTCTTT	CASSDLTGWTEAFF
TRBV4-3	NA	TRBJ1-1	NA	TGCGCCAGCAGCCAAGAAAGGACTGAAGCTTTCTTT	CASSQERTEAFF
TRBV30	NA	TRBJ1-1	NA	TGTGCCTGGAGAATTAAGGTGAACACTGAAGCTTTCTTT	CAWRIKVNTEAFF
TRBV5-4	TRBD2	TRBJ2-2	large	TGTGCCAGCAGCTTGGCCGATAGCGGGAGAACCGGGGAGCTGTTTTTT	CASSLADSGRTGELFF
TRBV12-3/TRBV12-4	TRBD1	TRBJ1-1	NA	TGTGCCAGCAGTTTAGCACAGGGGGCGTCGGGGACTGAAGCTTTCTTT	CASSLAQGASGTEAFF
TRBV27	NA	TRBJ2-5	few	TGTGCCAGCAGTTTTGTGAGTCTGTACCAAGAGACCCAGTACTTC	CASSFVSLYQETQYF
TRBV6-1	NA	TRBJ2-3	few	TGTGCCAGCAGTGAAGGGCACCATAGCACAGATACGCAGTATTTT	CASSEGHHSTDTQYF
TRBV5-1	NA	TRBJ1-3	few	TGCGCCAGCAGCTTGGGCTGGGAGGGAAACACCATATATTTT	CASSLGWEGNTIYF
TRBV6-2/TRBV6-3	NA	TRBJ2-2	few	TGTGCCAGCAGCCAAAGGGGCGGGGAGCTGTTTTTT	CASSQRGGELFF
TRBV6-2/TRBV6-3	NA	TRBJ1-1	NA	TGTGCCAGCAGTGCGGAAAGGGGCGAAGCTTTCTTT	CASSAERGEAFF
TRBV30	TRBD1	TRBJ1-2	NA	TGTGCCTGGGGCTTACAGGGGGATTATGGCTACACCTTC	CAWGLQGDYGYTF
TRBV6-5	NA	TRBJ2-7	few	TGTGCCAGCGGCCAGGCGGGGGCCGGGGAGCAGTACTTC	CASGQAGAGEQYF
TRBV5-6	TRBD1	TRBJ1-6	medium-sized	TGTGCCAGCAGCTCAACAGGGGAGGGCTCACCCCTCCACTTT	CASSSTGEGSPLHF
TRBV13	TRBD1	TRBJ2-7	few	TGTGCCAGCAGCTTATGGACAGGGGGCGAAAAAACCTACGAGCAGTACTTC	CASSLWTGGEKTYEQYF
TRBV4-3	NA	TRBJ1-1	NA	TGCGCCAGCAGCCAAGATCGGGGGGGCACTGAAGCTTTCTTT	CASSQDRGGTEAFF
TRBV6-9	NA	TRBJ2-6	medium-sized	TGTGCCAGCAGTTCGTCCTTTTCTGGGGCCAACGTCCTGACTTTC	CASSSSFSGANVLTF
TRBV6-1	NA	TRBJ2-7	NA	TGTGCCAGCAGTTACTCCAGAGCGTACGAGCAGTACTTC	CASSYSRAYEQYF
TRBV29-1	TRBD2	TRBJ2-4	medium-sized	TGCAGCGTTGATTTAGCGGGGGAGGGGAACATTCAGTACTTC	CSVDLAGEGNIQYF
TRBV20-1	TRBD1	TRBJ1-6	few	TGCAGTGCTCCGCGGGACAGGGGGAATTCACCCCTCCACTTT	CSAPRDRGNSPLHF